This entry is about one TCR beta chain. What it recognizes is unknown. This sample is part of a study of T cell responses to AZD1222 COVID-19 vaccine. Study results and caveats: Possibly, clonal diversity was underestimated; donors were largely white British and included more females. Repertoires were obtained only post-peak T cell response.

Germline loops: CDR1 SGHRS, CDR2 YFSETQ. The CDR3 is made up of 15 amino acids. Trimming removed 3 bases at V and 1 base at J, with 11 bases between. Clones were sequenced by immunoSEQ multiplex PCR, and TCRdb holds only the in-frame ones, with some missing. The sample has around 50,000 clones, around 84% seen once. The specimen comprised peripheral blood, sampled on day 0 of AZD1222 vaccination. The receptor was derived from an adult in good health. The chain combines TRBV5-1 with TRBJ1-3; no clear D gene. The CDR3 region is CASSWTGVSGNTIYF. The CDR3 nucleotides read TGCGCCAGCAGCTGGACCGGGGTGTCTGGAAACACCATATATTTT.